This T cell receptor (beta chain) emerged from a study of blood T cells in healthy people across ages. V was cut by 1 base and J by 2 bases, with 7 bases left in between. The CDR3 consists of 14 residues. Germline CDR1 reads SEHNR; CDR2 reads FQNEAQ (reference sequence). With a J-beta primer mix and a sample-barcoded 5' primer, a second PCR ran 7 to 11 cycles. TCRdb reanalysed the 5' RACE reads using MiXCR and keeps one entry per CDR3 protein. Among 600,000 to 650,000 distinct CDR3 sequences listed, under 65% were seen once. Only a few counts were recorded for this clonotype. This sequence was found in a man in his 60s in good health. V and J are TRBV7-9 and TRBJ2-3; D not certain. The sequenced sample was blood. As DNA, the CDR3 is TGTGCCAGCAGCTTAGTTACGGACACAGATACGCAGTATTTT. It is translated as CASSLVTDTDTQYF. Full variable domain (outside the CDR3, taken from reference TRBV7-9 and TRBJ2-3): DTGVSQNPRHKITKRGQNVTFRCDPISEHNRLYWYRQTLGQGPEFLTYFQNEAQLEKSRLLSDRFSAERPKGSFSTLEIQRTEQGDSAMYLCASSLVTDTDTQYFGPGTRLTVL.